This T cell receptor beta chain stems from a study of T-cell reconstitution after alpha-beta-depleted transplantation in children. The study, taken as a whole, reports: At one year after transplant, newly produced T cells mostly accounted for T-cell counts and diversity.

Germline V gene data show CDR1 as SNHLY and CDR2 as FYNNEI. This CDR3 has 15 residues. V shed 1 base and J shed 5 bases, with 15 bases lying between them. TCRbeta library construction was performed incorporating unique molecular identifiers. TCRdb fed the PCR reads into MiXCR, producing one record per CDR3 protein. The sample yields a few hundred thousand distinct CDR3 sequences, roughly 7.8% seen once. In its sample, this clonotype was seen many times. Its antigen is undetermined. Material: peripheral blood, obtained 360 days after TCRalphabeta/CD19-depleted stem cell transplant. The source is a female patient between 2 and 15 years old who had a stem cell transplant for Fanconi anemia, so the T cells may come from the graft donor. The rearrangement links TRBV2 to TRBJ2-7; maybe TRBD2 (7 bases). CDR3 residues: CASSEGGGAGNEQYF. The CDR3 DNA sequence: TGTGCCAGCAGTGAAGGTGGGGGGGCCGGTAACGAGCAGTACTTC.